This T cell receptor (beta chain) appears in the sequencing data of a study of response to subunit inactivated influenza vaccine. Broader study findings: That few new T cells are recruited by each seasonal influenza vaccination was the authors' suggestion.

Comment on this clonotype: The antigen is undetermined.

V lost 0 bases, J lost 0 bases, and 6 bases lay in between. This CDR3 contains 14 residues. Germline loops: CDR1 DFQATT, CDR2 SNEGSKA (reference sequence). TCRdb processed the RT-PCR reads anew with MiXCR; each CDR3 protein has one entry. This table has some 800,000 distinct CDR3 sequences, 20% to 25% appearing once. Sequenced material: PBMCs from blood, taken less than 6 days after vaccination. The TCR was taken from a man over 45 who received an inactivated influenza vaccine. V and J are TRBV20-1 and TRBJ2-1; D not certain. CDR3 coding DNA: TGCAGTGCTAGAGAAAGGTTCTCCTACAATGAGCAGTTCTTC. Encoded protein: CSARERFSYNEQFF.